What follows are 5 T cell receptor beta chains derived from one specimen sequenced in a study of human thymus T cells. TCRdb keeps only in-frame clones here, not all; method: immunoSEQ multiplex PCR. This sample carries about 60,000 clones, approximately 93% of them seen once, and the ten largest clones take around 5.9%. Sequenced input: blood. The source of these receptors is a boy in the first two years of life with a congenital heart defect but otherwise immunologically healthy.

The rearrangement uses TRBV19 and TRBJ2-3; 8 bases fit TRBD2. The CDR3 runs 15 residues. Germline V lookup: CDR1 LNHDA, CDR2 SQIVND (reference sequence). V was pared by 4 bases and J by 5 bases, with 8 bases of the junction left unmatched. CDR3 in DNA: TGTGCCAGTAGTACCGGACTAGCACCGATAGATACGCAGTATTTT. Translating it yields CASSTGLAPIDTQYF.

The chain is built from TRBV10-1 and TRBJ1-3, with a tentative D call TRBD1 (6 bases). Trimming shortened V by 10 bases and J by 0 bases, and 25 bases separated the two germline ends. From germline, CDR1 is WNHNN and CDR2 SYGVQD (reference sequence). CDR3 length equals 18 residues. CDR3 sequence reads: CATNPGGRGDSSGNTIYF. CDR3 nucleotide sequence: TGCGCCACCAACCCCGGTGGCAGGGGTGATAGCTCTGGAAACACCATATATTTT.

CDR3 DNA: TGTGCCAGCAGCTTTGTCTATCTCCAAGAGACCCAGTACTTC. Translation: CASSFVYLQETQYF. The rearrangement links TRBV11-2 to TRBJ2-5; D call uncertain. This CDR3 is built from 14 residues. The germline V gene has CDR1 SGHAT and CDR2 FQNNGV. V was cut by 3 bases and J by 1 base, with 9 bases left in between.

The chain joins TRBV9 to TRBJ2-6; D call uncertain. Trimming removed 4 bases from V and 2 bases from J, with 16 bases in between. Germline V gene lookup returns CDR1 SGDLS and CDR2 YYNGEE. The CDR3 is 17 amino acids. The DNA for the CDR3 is TGTGCCAGCAGCCTAAGTATCCCCCTACCTGGGGCCAACGTCCTGACTTTC. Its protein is CASSLSIPLPGANVLTF. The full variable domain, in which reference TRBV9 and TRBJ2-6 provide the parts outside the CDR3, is DSGVTQTPKHLITATGQRVTLRCSPRSGDLSVYWYQQSLDQGLQFLIQYYNGEERAKGNILERFSAQQFPDLHSELNLSSLELGDSALYFCASSLSIPLPGANVLTFGAGSRLTVL.

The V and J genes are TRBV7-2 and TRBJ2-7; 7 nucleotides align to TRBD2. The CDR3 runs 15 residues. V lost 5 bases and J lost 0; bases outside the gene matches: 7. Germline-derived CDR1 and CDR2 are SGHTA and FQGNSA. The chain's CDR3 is CASSRGLGASYEQYF. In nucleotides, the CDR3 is TGTGCCAGCAGCCGTGGACTAGGGGCCTCCTACGAGCAGTACTTC. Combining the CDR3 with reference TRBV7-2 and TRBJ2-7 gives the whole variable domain GAGVSQSPSNKVTEKGKDVELRCDPISGHTALYWYRQSLGQGLEFLIYFQGNSAPDKSGLPSDRFSAERTGGSVSTLTIQRTQQEDSAVYLCASSRGLGASYEQYFGPGTRLTVT.